What follows are 17 T cell receptor beta chains derived from one specimen sequenced in a study of OX40 agonist ivuxolimab in advanced cancers. Measured with immunoSEQ multiplex PCR; TCRdb has only the in-frame clones, and not every one. Of fewer than 40,000 clones in the sample, 70% to 80% were seen once. Source: CD4+ or CD8+ T cells sorted from blood, taken in a trial of the OX40 agonist ivuxolimab. These receptors were obtained from an adult with an advanced solid tumor such as melanoma, head and neck, liver or kidney cancer.

V and J are TRBV28 and TRBJ1-5; TRBD1 agrees at 7 bases. CDR1 MDHEN and CDR2 SYDVKM come from the germline V gene. The CDR3 is 16 amino acids. V gave up 5 bases and J gave up 2 bases; unmatched junction bases: 9. The CDR3 loop reads CASSLLWTGRNQPQHF. The CDR3 DNA reads TGTGCCAGCAGTCTACTGTGGACAGGCCGCAATCAGCCCCAGCATTTT.

This clone was seen only a few times. The rearrangement joins TRBV30 to TRBJ2-5; possible D gene TRBD1, 5 bases. The CDR3 has 12 amino acids. The V and J ends lost 4 bases and 2 bases respectively, with 8 bases between them. Germline CDR1 GTSNPN, CDR2 SVGIG (reference sequence). Here the CDR3 DNA reads TGTGCCTGGACGGCAGGGCAAGAGACCCAGTACTTC. Amino acid sequence: CAWTAGQETQYF.

V gene TRBV30 combines with J gene TRBJ1-2; unclear D gene. This CDR3 is 11 amino acids long. The germline V and J ends were trimmed by 6 bases and 6 bases, with 11 bases remaining between them. Germline CDR1 GTSNPN, CDR2 SVGIG (reference sequence). CDR3 residues: CACEGGNGYTF. The CDR3 coding sequence is TGTGCCTGTGAGGGAGGGAATGGCTACACCTTC.

The V and J genes are TRBV10-3 and TRBJ2-1; 12 nucleotides match TRBD2. The trim removed 5 bases at V and 4 bases at J, leaving 3 bases unmatched. Germline loops: CDR1 ENHRY, CDR2 SYGVKD. The CDR3 is 15 residues long. DNA for the CDR3: TGTGCCATCAGTTCCGGGACTAGCGGGTACAATGAGCAGTTCTTC. Protein: CAISSGTSGYNEQFF.

As concerns this clone: The junction does not match germline at one end; this may be a read error. V is TRBV19 and J is TRBJ2-5, with D perhaps matching TRBD2 (6 bases). This CDR3 comprises 12 residues. Per germline, CDR1 LNHDA and CDR2 SQIVND (reference sequence). The CDR3, as DNA: TGTGTCAGTAGTAGCGGCTCGGGGACCCAGTACTTC. Translation: CVSSSGSGTQYF.

The chain links TRBV5-1 to TRBJ2-2; tentative D call: TRBD2 (5 bases). From germline, CDR1 is SGHRS and CDR2 YFSETQ. CDR3 size: 14 residues. With 4 bases removed from V and 7 bases from J, the gap between germline ends came to 14 bases. The CDR3 is CASSKGRGGGELFF. CDR3 sequence (DNA): TGCGCCAGCAGCAAAGGACGAGGAGGCGGGGAGCTGTTTTTT.

The chain is built from TRBV9 and TRBJ2-5; 7 nucleotides line up with TRBD1. Germline assignment: CDR1 SGDLS and CDR2 YYNGEE. The CDR3 is 15 residues long. With 6 bases clipped from V and 5 bases from J, the junction kept 13 bases outside the gene matches. As DNA, the CDR3 is TGTGCCAGCACCGAAGGGACAGTAATAACCGAGACCCAGTACTTC. The encoded protein is CASTEGTVITETQYF.

The V call is TRBV11-3, the J call TRBJ2-1, with TRBD2 identical over 9 bases. J was trimmed by 9 bases and V by 4 bases; bases with no gene match: 16. Looked up from germline, CDR1 is SGHNT and CDR2 is YENEEA. This CDR3 has 17 amino acids. This CDR3 is CASSSGVAGASGGEQFF. The CDR3 nucleotides are TGTGCCAGCAGCTCCGGGGTAGCGGGAGCCTCGGGAGGTGAGCAGTTCTTC. Full variable domain (missing parts from reference TRBV11-3 and TRBJ2-1): EAGVVQSPRYKIIEKKQPVAFWCNPISGHNTLYWYLQNLGQGPELLIRYENEEAVDDSQLPKDRFSAERLKGVDSTLKIQPAELGDSAVYLCASSSGVAGASGGEQFFGPGTRLTVL.

V is TRBV5-5 and J is TRBJ2-1; D remains unclear. This CDR3 is built from 15 residues. CDR1 is SGHKS, CDR2 YYEKEE, per germline (reference sequence). Trimming removed 4 bases from V and 5 bases from J, with 16 bases in between. The CDR3 region has the DNA TGTGCCAGCAGCCGAGAAGGTCTTGGGGACAATGAGCAGTTCTTC. As protein: CASSREGLGDNEQFF.

The V call is TRBV10-1, the J call TRBJ1-2; TRBD1 is a possible D gene (5 bases). Trimming left V 6 bases short and J 5 bases short, with 13 bases between. This CDR3 spans 13 amino acids. The V gene's germline CDR1 is WNHNN and CDR2 SYGVQD (reference sequence). The CDR3 DNA reads TGCGCCAGCAGGCCGGGACCGGGGTATGGCTACACCTTC. It translates to CASRPGPGYGYTF.

V is TRBV28 and J is TRBJ2-7, with 10 nucleotides matching TRBD2. Germline CDR1 and CDR2: MDHEN and SYDVKM. J was trimmed by 4 bases and V by 1 base; bases with no gene match: 10. The CDR3 totals 17 residues. The CDR3 loop reads CASSLLPGGLARYEQYF. In DNA form, the CDR3 reads TGTGCCAGCAGTTTATTACCAGGGGGACTAGCGAGATACGAGCAGTACTTC.

In this sample, this clone turned up a few times. The chain links TRBV29-1 to TRBJ1-1; D not resolved. CDR1 and CDR2 from the germline V gene are SQVTM and ANQGSEA. Trimming shortened V by 4 bases and J by 5 bases, and 8 bases separated the two germline ends. CDR3 length equals 11 residues. The CDR3 region is CSVVSVTEAFF. CDR3 nucleotides: TGCAGCGTTGTCTCGGTTACTGAAGCTTTCTTT.

The chain couples TRBV7-2 to TRBJ1-5, with D hard to call. Trimming cost V 2 bases and J 1 base, with 6 bases left between them. Looked up from germline, CDR1 is SGHTA and CDR2 is FQGNSA. The CDR3 length is 14 residues. The CDR3 loop is CASSLSQSNQPQHF. CDR3 coding DNA: TGTGCCAGCAGCTTAAGTCAGAGCAATCAGCCCCAGCATTTT.

V gene TRBV7-2 combines with J gene TRBJ2-7; D unclear. The germline V and J ends were trimmed by 5 bases and 9 bases, with 14 bases remaining between them. CDR1 and CDR2 from the germline V gene are SGHTA and FQGNSA. The CDR3 is 12 amino acids. Written as DNA, the CDR3 is TGTGCCAGCAGCACGGAAGGTACCGGGCAGTACTTC. Amino acid sequence: CASSTEGTGQYF.

The chain has TRBV11-3 and TRBJ2-1; D might be TRBD2 (6 bases). Germline V CDR1 and CDR2: SGHNT, YENEEA. The CDR3 loop spans 14 amino acids. Trimming shortened V by 5 bases and J by 5 bases, and 13 bases separated the two germline ends. The CDR3 spells CASSLGGPNNEQFF. CDR3 in DNA: TGTGCCAGCAGCCTCGGAGGGCCGAACAATGAGCAGTTCTTC.

In its sample, this clone was seen a few times. The chain links TRBV27 to TRBJ1-5, with D possibly TRBD1 on 5 matching bases. CDR3 length: 15 amino acids. The V end was cut by 2 bases, the J end by 1 base, with 9 bases between. Looked up from germline, CDR1 is MNHEY and CDR2 is SMNVEV (reference sequence). The CDR3 loop is CASSLGQGSNQPQHF. The CDR3 nucleotides read TGTGCCAGCAGTTTAGGGCAGGGCAGCAATCAGCCCCAGCATTTT.

This clone was detected only a few times. The chain carries TRBV29-1 and TRBJ1-1; D gene unclear. There are 10 residues in the CDR3. Trimming left V 6 bases short and J 1 base short, with 3 bases between. The V gene's germline CDR1 is SQVTM and CDR2 ANQGSEA. This CDR3 is CSVQNTEAFF. CDR3 DNA sequence: TGCAGCGTACAGAACACTGAAGCTTTCTTT.